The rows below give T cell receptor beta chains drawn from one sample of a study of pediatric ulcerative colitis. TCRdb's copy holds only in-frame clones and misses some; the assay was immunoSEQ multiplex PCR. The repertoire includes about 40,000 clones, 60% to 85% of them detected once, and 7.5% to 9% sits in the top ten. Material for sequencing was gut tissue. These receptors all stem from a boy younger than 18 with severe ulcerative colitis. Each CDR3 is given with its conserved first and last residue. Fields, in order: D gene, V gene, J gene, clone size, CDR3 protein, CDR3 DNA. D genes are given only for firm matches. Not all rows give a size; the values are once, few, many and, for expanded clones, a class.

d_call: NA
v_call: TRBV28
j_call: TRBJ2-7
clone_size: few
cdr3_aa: CASSFRWEQYF
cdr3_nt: TGTGCCAGCAGTTTTCGGTGGGAGCAGTACTTC

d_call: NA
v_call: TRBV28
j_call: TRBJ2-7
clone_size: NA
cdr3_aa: CASSLTPRASYEQYF
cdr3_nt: TGTGCCAGCAGTTTAACCCCCAGAGCCTCCTACGAGCAGTACTTC

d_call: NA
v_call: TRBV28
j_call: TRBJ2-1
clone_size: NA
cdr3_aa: CASSPSRQAGYNEQFF
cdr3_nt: TGTGCCAGCAGTCCCTCCAGACAGGCTGGCTACAATGAGCAGTTCTTC

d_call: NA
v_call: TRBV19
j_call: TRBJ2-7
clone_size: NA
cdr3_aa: CASSISPGPSYEQYF
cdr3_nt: TGTGCCAGTAGTATAAGCCCAGGTCCCTCCTACGAGCAGTACTTC

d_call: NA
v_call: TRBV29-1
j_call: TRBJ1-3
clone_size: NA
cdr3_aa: CSVEGHSGNTIYF
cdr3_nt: TGCAGCGTTGAAGGTCACTCTGGAAACACCATATATTTT

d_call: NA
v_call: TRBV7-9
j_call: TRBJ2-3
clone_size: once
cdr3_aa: CASSASLDTQYF
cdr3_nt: TGTGCCAGCAGCGCCAGTCTAGATACGCAGTATTTT

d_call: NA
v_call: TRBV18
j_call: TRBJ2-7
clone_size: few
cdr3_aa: CASSPATGASYEQYF
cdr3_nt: TGTGCCAGCTCACCAGCCACCGGGGCCTCCTACGAGCAGTACTTC

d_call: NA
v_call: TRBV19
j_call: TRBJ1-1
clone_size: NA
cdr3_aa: CASSYLGRTNTEAFF
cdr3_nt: TGTGCCAGTAGTTACCTCGGACGGACGAACACTGAAGCTTTCTTT

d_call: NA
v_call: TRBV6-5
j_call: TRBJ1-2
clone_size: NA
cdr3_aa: CASSYTLRQGVAGYTF
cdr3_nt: TGTGCCAGCAGTTACACCCTTAGGCAGGGAGTGGCTGGCTACACCTTC

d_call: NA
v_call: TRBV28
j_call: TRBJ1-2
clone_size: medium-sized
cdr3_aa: CASSLDGANGHYGYTF
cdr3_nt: TGTGCCAGCAGTTTAGATGGGGCTAACGGTCACTATGGCTACACCTTC

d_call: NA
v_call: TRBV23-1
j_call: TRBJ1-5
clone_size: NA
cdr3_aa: CASSQGEGADQPQHF
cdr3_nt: TGCGCCAGCAGTCAGGGTGAGGGTGCCGATCAGCCCCAGCATTTT

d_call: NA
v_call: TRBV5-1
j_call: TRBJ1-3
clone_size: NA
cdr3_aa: CASSLGQGSNTIYF
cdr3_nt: TGCGCCAGCAGCTTGGGTCAGGGGAGTAACACCATATATTTT

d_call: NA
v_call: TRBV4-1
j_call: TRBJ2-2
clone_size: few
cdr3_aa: CASSQAPVAVGGLHTGELFF
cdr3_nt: TGCGCCAGCAGCCAAGCGCCGGTGGCTGTGGGGGGACTCCACACCGGGGAGCTGTTTTTT

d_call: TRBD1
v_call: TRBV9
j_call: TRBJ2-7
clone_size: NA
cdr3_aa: CASSAAPGQGSEQYF
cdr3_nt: TGTGCCAGCAGCGCCGCCCCGGGACAGGGGTCTGAGCAGTACTTC

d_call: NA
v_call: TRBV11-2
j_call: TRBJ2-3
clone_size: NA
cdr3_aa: CASSLDLGDTQYF
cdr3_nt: TGTGCCAGCAGCTTAGATCTCGGAGATACGCAGTATTTT

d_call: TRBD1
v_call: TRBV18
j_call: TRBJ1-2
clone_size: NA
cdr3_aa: CASSPETTGRGGYTF
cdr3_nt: TGTGCCAGCTCACCCGAAACGACAGGGCGGGGTGGCTACACCTTC

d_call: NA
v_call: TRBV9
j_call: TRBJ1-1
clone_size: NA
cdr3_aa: CASSVQGDTEAFF
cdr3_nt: TGTGCCAGCAGCGTACAGGGAGACACTGAAGCTTTCTTT

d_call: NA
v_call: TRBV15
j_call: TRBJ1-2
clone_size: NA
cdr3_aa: CATSKAVSNYGYTF
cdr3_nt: TGTGCCACCAGCAAGGCAGTTTCTAACTATGGCTACACCTTC

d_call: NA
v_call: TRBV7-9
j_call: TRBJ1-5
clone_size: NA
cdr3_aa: CASSLSGMGNQPQHF
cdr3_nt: TGTGCCAGCAGCTTATCAGGGATGGGCAATCAGCCCCAGCATTTT

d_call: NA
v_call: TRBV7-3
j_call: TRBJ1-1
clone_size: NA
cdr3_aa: CASSLFGQGDEAFF
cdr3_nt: TGTGCCAGCAGCTTATTCGGGCAGGGCGATGAAGCTTTCTTT

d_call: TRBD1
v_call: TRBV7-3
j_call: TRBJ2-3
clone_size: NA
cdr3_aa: CASSASTGGASNTQYF
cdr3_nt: TGTGCCAGCAGCGCCTCGACAGGGGGCGCGAGTAATACGCAGTATTTT

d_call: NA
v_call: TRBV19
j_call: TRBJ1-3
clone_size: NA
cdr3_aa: CASFYSGNTIYF
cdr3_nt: TGTGCCAGTTTTTACTCTGGAAACACCATATATTTT

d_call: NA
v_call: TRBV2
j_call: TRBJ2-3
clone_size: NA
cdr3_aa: CASSSALGDTQYF
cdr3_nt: TGTGCCAGCAGTAGTGCGTTAGGAGATACGCAGTATTTT

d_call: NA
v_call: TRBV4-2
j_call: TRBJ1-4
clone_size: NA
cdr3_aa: CASTVGGMSSSNEKLFF
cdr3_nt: TGTGCCAGCACGGTGGGCGGAATGAGCAGCTCTAATGAAAAACTGTTTTTT

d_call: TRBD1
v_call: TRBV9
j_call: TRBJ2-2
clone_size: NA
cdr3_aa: CASSSRTGNTGELFF
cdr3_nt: TGTGCCAGCAGTTCAAGGACAGGGAACACCGGGGAGCTGTTTTTT

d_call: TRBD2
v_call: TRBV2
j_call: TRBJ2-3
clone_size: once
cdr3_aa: CASTPALAGGVGTQYF
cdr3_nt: TGTGCCAGCACCCCGGCACTAGCGGGGGGCGTGGGTACGCAGTATTTT

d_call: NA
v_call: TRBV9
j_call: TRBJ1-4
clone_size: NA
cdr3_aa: CASSVWGDVTNEKLFF
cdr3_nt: TGTGCCAGCAGCGTCTGGGGGGATGTGACTAATGAAAAACTGTTTTTT

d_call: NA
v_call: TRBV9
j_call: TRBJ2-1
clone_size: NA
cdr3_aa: CASSVLGDPSYNEQFF
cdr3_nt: TGTGCCAGCAGCGTATTGGGGGACCCGTCCTACAATGAGCAGTTCTTC

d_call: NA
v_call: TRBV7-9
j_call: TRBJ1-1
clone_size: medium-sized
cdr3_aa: CASGNSQEAFF
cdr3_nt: TGTGCCAGCGGCAACAGCCAAGAAGCTTTCTTT

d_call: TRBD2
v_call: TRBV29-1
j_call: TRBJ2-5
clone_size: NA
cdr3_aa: CSVSLGGQETQYF
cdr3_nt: TGCAGCGTTTCCCTGGGGGGGCAAGAGACCCAGTACTTC

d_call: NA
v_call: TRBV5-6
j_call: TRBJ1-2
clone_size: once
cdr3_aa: CASSLGADLNYGYTF
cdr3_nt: TGTGCCAGCAGCTTGGGGGCGGACCTTAACTATGGCTACACCTTC

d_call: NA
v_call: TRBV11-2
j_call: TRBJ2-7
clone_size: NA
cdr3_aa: CASTYGPGYEQYF
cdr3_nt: TGTGCCAGCACCTACGGCCCGGGCTACGAGCAGTACTTC

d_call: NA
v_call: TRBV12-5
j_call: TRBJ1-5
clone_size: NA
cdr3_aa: CASATNMAQPQHF
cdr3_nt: TGTGCTAGTGCGACGAATATGGCTCAGCCCCAGCATTTT